This T cell receptor (beta chain) was observed in a study of blood T cell repertoires in COVID-19. Libraries were prepared by immunoSEQ multiplex PCR; TCRdb keeps only in-frame clonotypes and omits some of them. The sample includes about 140,000 clones, 80% to 85% seen only once; the top ten take around 4%. The germline V and J ends were trimmed by 5 bases and 0 bases, with 14 bases remaining between them. Germline V gene lookup returns CDR1 SGHVS and CDR2 FQNEAQ. The CDR3 covers 16 residues. Sequencing input: peripheral blood. The chain couples TRBV7-8 to TRBJ1-5, with D tentatively TRBD1 (6 bases). This TCR was recovered from a woman aged 55 to 70 with acute or convalescent COVID-19. The CDR3 loop reads CASSPLGGNSNQPQHF. In DNA, the CDR3 is TGTGCCAGCAGCCCATTAGGGGGAAATAGCAATCAGCCCCAGCATTTT.